The T cell receptor (beta chain) described here comes from a study of blood T cell repertoires in COVID-19. Study information: Sources were T cells, B-cell-depleted T cells, or PBMCs; the material itself was cDNA or gDNA.

Produced via immunoSEQ multiplex PCR; TCRdb's table is partial and in-frame only. The sample consists of some 330,000 clones, over 85% of them appearing once. CDR3 length: 16 amino acids. Trimming removed 4 bases from V and 7 bases from J; junction bases left unmatched: 9. Germline V gene lookup returns CDR1 MGHRA and CDR2 YSYEKL. This chain uses TRBV4-1 with TRBJ1-6, with TRBD1 identical over 8 bases. The sample consisted of peripheral blood. The clonotype comes from a woman in her twenties or thirties with COVID-19, enrolled during active disease. In DNA, the CDR3 is TGCGCCAGCAGCCTCGTTGGACAGGGACGAAATTCACCCCTCCACTTT. Translating gives CASSLVGQGRNSPLHF.